This T cell receptor (beta chain) was profiled in a study of shared clonotypes between healthy human individuals. Background on the study: Each donor's CD4 naive and CD4 memory cells filled three plates apiece, CD8 naive two, and CD8 memory one.

Selected positively for CCR7 and CD45RO-negative, naive CD8 cells excluded terminally differentiated effector memory CD45RA+ cells. Caucasian adults residing in Nashville, Tennessee made up all the donors. Sequencing was at deep level. The protocol was immunoSEQ multiplex PCR, while the TCRdb copy is restricted to in-frame clones and leaves out a portion. The top ten hold 1% to 1.3% of the sample, which has some 2.1 million clones, 85% to 95% seen once. Germline V CDR1 and CDR2: SGHTA, FQGTGA. Trimming removed 2 bases at V and 7 bases at J, with 9 bases between. This CDR3 has 13 residues. Study-wide results and caveats: Some naive CD4 clonotypes, 5% to 5.5%, turned up in common across four donors.

Comments on this clone: What it binds is not known.

The V gene is TRBV7-3, the J gene TRBJ2-1; D is uncertain. The clonotype was recovered from a man aged 18-30 years in good health. Sequencing was carried out using naive CD8+ T cells sorted from blood. CDR3 amino acids: CASSLAVENEQFF. The CDR3 bases are TGTGCCAGCAGCTTAGCGGTTGAAAATGAGCAGTTCTTC.